Presented here are 8 T cell receptor beta chains from one specimen sequenced in a study of cytomegalovirus exposure and HLA in healthy donors. Primers included in the PCR were 60 Vbeta and 13 Jbeta primers. Profiling relied on immunoSEQ multiplex PCR, and the TCRdb table lists in-frame clones only, not all of them. In the table there are roughly 130,000 clones, about four fifths of which are singletons. The sequenced sample consisted of PBMCs. The receptors here all came from a man younger than 30 in good health and CMV-seronegative.

The chain uses TRBV2 and TRBJ1-6; 8 bases are shared with TRBD1. There are 16 residues in the CDR3. J gave up 5 bases and V 6 bases, and 9 bases lay outside the gene matches. The germline V gene has CDR1 SNHLY and CDR2 FYNNEI. The CDR3 region is CASSVDRGSNNSPLHF. In nucleotides, the CDR3 is TGTGCCAGCAGCGTCGACAGGGGAAGTAATAATTCACCCCTCCACTTT.

The chain links TRBV6-5 to TRBJ2-5; D is unresolved. Trimming removed 2 bases at V and 5 bases at J, with 3 bases between. The CDR3 runs 11 residues. Germline V gives CDR1 MNHEY, CDR2 SVGAGI. The CDR3 region has the DNA TGTGCCAGCAGTTACAGCGAGACCCAGTACTTC. It is translated as CASSYSETQYF.

The genes are TRBV1 and TRBJ2-4; TRBD2 was called by the table and not checked on the DNA. TRBV1 is termed a pseudogene. The CDR3 runs 14 residues. The CDR3: CTSSQDFTIPSGYF. The CDR3 DNA sequence: TGCACCAGCAGCCAAGATTTCACTATCCCATCGGGGTACTTC.

This clone is a singleton in its sample. This rearrangement joins TRBV7-2 to TRBJ2-5; 9 nucleotides match TRBD2. This CDR3 contains 19 residues. The germline V gene encodes CDR1 SGHTA and CDR2 FQGNSA. The V segment lost 1 base and the J segment 5 bases; nucleotides outside the gene matches: 17. The CDR3 DNA is TGTGCCAGCAGCTTAGTGGCTTGGGGCGGGGGGGGACCGAAGGAGACCCAGTACTTC. This codes for CASSLVAWGGGGPKETQYF.

This chain connects TRBV29-1 to TRBJ1-1, with D maybe TRBD1 (5 bases). The CDR3 covers 12 residues. The V gene lost 6 bases and the J gene lost 1 base, with 9 bases spanning the gap. Germline CDR1 SQVTM, CDR2 ANQGSEA. The CDR3 protein is CSVRTRNTEAFF. The CDR3 DNA reads as TGCAGCGTACGGACAAGGAACACTGAAGCTTTCTTT.

The chain carries TRBV25-1 and TRBJ2-1; 7 bases are shared with TRBD2. From germline, CDR1 is MGHDK and CDR2 SYGVNS. V was pared by 11 bases and J by 10 bases, with 2 bases of the junction left unmatched. CDR3 length: 9 amino acids. This CDR3 reads CAGGEEQFF. CDR3 DNA: TGTGCCGGGGGGGAGGAGCAGTTCTTC.

This chain uses TRBV4-3 with TRBJ1-1; D is uncertain. The V gene lost 6 bases and the J gene lost 1 base, with 9 bases spanning the gap. Per the germline V gene, CDR1 is LGHNA and CDR2 is YSLEER. The CDR3 runs 13 residues. The CDR3 sequence is CASRTSQNTEAFF. DNA of the CDR3: TGCGCCAGCAGGACTAGCCAGAACACTGAAGCTTTCTTT.

The chain links TRBV18 to TRBJ1-4; 9 bases map to TRBD1. Germline CDR1 is KGHSH and CDR2 is LQKENI. The V and J ends lost 2 bases and 8 bases, in that order; junction bases with no gene match: 6. The length of the CDR3 is 15 residues. CDR3 region: CASSPGDREVEKLFF. Written as DNA, the CDR3 is TGTGCCAGCTCACCAGGGGACAGGGAGGTGGAAAAACTGTTTTTT.